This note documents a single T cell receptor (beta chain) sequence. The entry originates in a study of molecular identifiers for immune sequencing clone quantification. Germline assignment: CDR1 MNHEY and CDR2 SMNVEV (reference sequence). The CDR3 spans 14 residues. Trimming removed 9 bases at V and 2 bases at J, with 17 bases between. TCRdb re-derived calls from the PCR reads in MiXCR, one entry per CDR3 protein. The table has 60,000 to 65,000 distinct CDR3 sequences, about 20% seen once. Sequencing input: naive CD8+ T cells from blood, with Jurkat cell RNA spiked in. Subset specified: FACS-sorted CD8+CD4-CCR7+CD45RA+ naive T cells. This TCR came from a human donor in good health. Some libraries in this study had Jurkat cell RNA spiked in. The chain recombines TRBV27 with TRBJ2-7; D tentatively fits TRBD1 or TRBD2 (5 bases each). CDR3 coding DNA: TGTGCCAGTAGGGACGAGGAGTTTCCCTACGAGCAGTACTTC. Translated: CASRDEEFPYEQYF.